This entry features one T cell receptor (beta chain) sequence. The data originate from a study of blood T cell repertoires in COVID-19. Study processing details: Estimation of nucleated cell counts relied on the amplification of reference gene primers. Some clones are missing from TCRdb's copy, which holds only in-frame ones; the method was immunoSEQ multiplex PCR. The V and J calls and the clone size are those of that table, but D and trimming were determined from the DNA. The profile shows 400,000 to 500,000 clones, 80% to 90% of them singletons. The clonotype was recovered from a woman between 25 and 40 years old with active or convalescent COVID-19. Sequenced material: peripheral blood.

CDR3 bases: TGTGCCAGTATCAATCGGGACAGGGGGCTAAGGACTGAAGCTTTCTTT. Amino acid sequence: CASINRDRGLRTEAFF. The chain uses TRBV19 and TRBJ1-1; 12 bases are shared with TRBD1. Germline V gives CDR1 LNHDA, CDR2 SQIVND (reference sequence). J was trimmed by 5 bases and V by 7 bases; bases with no gene match: 11. This CDR3 has 16 amino acids.